Sequencing of this T cell receptor beta chain was carried out in a study of blood T cell repertoires in COVID-19. The CDR3 totals 15 residues. The germline V and J ends were trimmed by 3 bases and 4 bases, with 10 bases remaining between them. Germline assignment: CDR1 MDHEN and CDR2 SYDVKM. Only in-frame clones appear in the TCRdb table, and some are missing; sequencing was by immunoSEQ multiplex PCR. The repertoire includes under 200,000 clones, roughly 82% of them detected once, and 9.5% to 11% sits in the top ten. The origin of this receptor is a man aged 50-60 years who had recovered from COVID-19. The sequenced sample consisted of PBMCs or T cells enriched from blood (not recorded which). J is TRBJ2-6 and V is TRBV28; D may be TRBD1 (6 bases). The CDR3 region has the DNA TGTGCCAGCAGTTTCACAGGGACCGGGGCCAACGTCCTGACTTTC. Protein: CASSFTGTGANVLTF.